These T cell receptor beta chains were read from a single sample in a study of T cells in Graves' hyperthyroidism and ophthalmopathy. Each CDR3 protein gets one entry after TCRdb re-called the multiplex PCR reads with MiXCR. The sample has a few hundred thousand distinct CDR3 sequences, 15% seen once. Source material: blood. These receptors all stem from a woman younger than 45 with Graves' hyperthyroidism. Both conserved end residues are part of each CDR3. A D gene is named only where the DNA matches it firmly. Clone size is not always given. Where it is, it says once, few, many or a class for expanded clones.

TRBJ1-1,many,TRBD1,TRBV11-3,TGTGCCAGCAGCTTGGGGACAGCCACTGAAGCTTTCTTT,CASSLGTATEAFF
TRBJ2-5,many,.,TRBV28,TGTGCCAGCAGCTCCCGGCGGTCGTCGGCGGGGGAGACCCAGTACTTC,CASSSRRSSAGETQYF
TRBJ2-5,many,TRBD2,TRBV28,TGTGCCAGCCGGACGTTAGGACTAGCGGGTATCCAAGAGACCCAGTACTTC,CASRTLGLAGIQETQYF
TRBJ2-7,many,TRBD1,TRBV28,TGTGCCATCCGATCGCGGGACAGGGCCCACGAGCAGTACTTC,CAIRSRDRAHEQYF
TRBJ2-1,many,TRBD1,TRBV12-3/TRBV12-4,TGTGCCAGCAGTCCAGGACAGGGGTTTGAGCAGTTCTTC,CASSPGQGFEQFF
TRBJ2-3,.,TRBD2,TRBV2,TGTGCCAGCAGTGAAGACGCGGGAGTGGCAGATACGCAGTATTTT,CASSEDAGVADTQYF
TRBJ1-5,few,.,TRBV24-1,TGTGCCACCAGTGATCTAGGGCCCCAGCATTTT,CATSDLGPQHF
TRBJ2-5,once,TRBD2,TRBV6-2/TRBV6-3,TGTGCCAGCAGTTACTCTGATGCTAGCGGGACTTATTGGGAGGGAGAGACCCAGTACTTC,CASSYSDASGTYWEGETQYF
TRBJ2-7,few,.,TRBV6-1,TGTGCCAGCAGTGAGCCGGGGGCCTACGAGCAGTACTTC,CASSEPGAYEQYF
TRBJ2-3,many,.,TRBV18,TGTGCCAGCTCAACTACTAAGGGCACTGATACGCAGTATTTT,CASSTTKGTDTQYF
TRBJ1-4,few,.,TRBV7-9,TGTGCCAGCAGCCCCAGAAATGAAAAACTGTTTTTT,CASSPRNEKLFF
TRBJ2-3,.,.,TRBV4-2,TGTGCCAGCAGCCCCACTCCCGGACAGAACGCAGATACGCAGTATTTT,CASSPTPGQNADTQYF
TRBJ2-2,many,.,TRBV12-3/TRBV12-4,TGTGCCAGCAGTAGGGGGGAGGTCTCCGGGGAGCTGTTTTTT,CASSRGEVSGELFF
TRBJ2-5,many,.,TRBV7-4,TGTGCCAGCAGCTTAGACGACGTATCGGCAGGGGTCCAAGAGACCCAGTACTTC,CASSLDDVSAGVQETQYF
TRBJ2-2,.,.,TRBV19,TGTGCCAGTAGTATAGGGGACGGGGAGCTGTTTTTT,CASSIGDGELFF
TRBJ2-1,many,TRBD2,TRBV20-1,TGCAGTGCTCCTCCTAGCGGGAGGCCCCACAATGAGCAGTTCTTC,CSAPPSGRPHNEQFF
TRBJ2-7,.,.,TRBV9,TGTGCCAGCAGTCCCACAGGAGCGGTCGCTTCCTACGAGCAGTACTTC,CASSPTGAVASYEQYF
TRBJ2-2,few,TRBD2,TRBV9,TGTGCCAGGGGAAGCGGGAGGGTTTTGAACACCGGGGAGCTGTTTTTT,CARGSGRVLNTGELFF
TRBJ1-5,few,.,TRBV19,TGTGCCAGTAGCAACGGACAGTATAGCAATCAGCCCCAGCATTTT,CASSNGQYSNQPQHF
TRBJ1-5,.,.,TRBV6-1,TGTGCCAGCAGTGAAGTCCCCAGCCTCTATAGCAATCAGCCCCAGCATTTT,CASSEVPSLYSNQPQHF
TRBJ2-7,few,.,TRBV10-3,TGTGCCAGCACCAAAACAGGGGGAGGGTACGAGCAGTACTTC,CASTKTGGGYEQYF
TRBJ2-1,.,TRBD2,TRBV20-1,TGCAGTGCTAGGCTAGCGGGCTTCAATGAGCAGTTCTTC,CSARLAGFNEQFF
TRBJ2-3,many,TRBD2,TRBV7-6,TGTGCCAGCAGCTTGGGCCTTACTAGCGCTGATACGCAGTATTTT,CASSLGLTSADTQYF
TRBJ2-1,.,TRBD2,TRBV24-1,TGTGCCACCAGTGACGGCGGGAGCGGGTCAACTGAGCAGTTCTTC,CATSDGGSGSTEQFF
TRBJ1-1,.,.,TRBV15,TGTGCCACCAGCAGAGACCCCAGAGTGAACACTGAAGCTTTCTTT,CATSRDPRVNTEAFF
TRBJ1-1,.,.,TRBV28,TGTGCCAGCAGTTTAGTACAATCGAACACTGAAGCTTTCTTT,CASSLVQSNTEAFF
TRBJ2-7,.,.,TRBV24-1,TGTGCCACCAGTGATGAGGACATCCCCTATTTTTACGAGCAGTACTTC,CATSDEDIPYFYEQYF
TRBJ1-1,many,.,TRBV20-1,TGCAGTGCTAGAGCCTTGAGAGGCAGGGTGGGGAACACTGAAGCTTTCTTT,CSARALRGRVGNTEAFF
TRBJ2-3,many,.,TRBV27,TGTGCCAGCAGTTCCCCGCCCGACGGGGAAGATACGCAGTATTTT,CASSSPPDGEDTQYF
TRBJ2-7,.,.,TRBV2,TGTGCCAGCGAGTACAGGGTCGAGCAGTACTTC,CASEYRVEQYF
TRBJ1-5,few,.,TRBV20-1,TGCAGTGCCAGAGATGGAGGGGAAGGGGCTCAGCCCCAGCATTTT,CSARDGGEGAQPQHF
TRBJ2-1,many,.,TRBV28,TGTGCCAGCAGGGGGGAAAGCGGAAAAGCCTACAATGAGCAGTTCTTC,CASRGESGKAYNEQFF
TRBJ2-1,.,.,TRBV27,TGTGCCAGCAGTTTCCCTCGGGTCGGTGAGCAGTTCTTC,CASSFPRVGEQFF
TRBJ2-5,.,.,TRBV5-1,TGCGCCAGCAGCTTGGAGGGACCCTCAATTGATCTGTACTTC,CASSLEGPSIDLYF
TRBJ2-7,many,TRBD2,TRBV3-1,TGTGCCAGCAGCCGAGAACTAGCGGGAGTCGGCTACGAGCAGTACTTC,CASSRELAGVGYEQYF
TRBJ2-1,many,TRBD2,TRBV5-1,TGCGCCAGCCATTGGGCGGGAGAGGACAATGAGCAGTTCTTC,CASHWAGEDNEQFF
TRBJ2-7,.,TRBD2,TRBV4-1,TGCGCCAGCAGCCAGACTAGCGGGAGTATGTCCTACGAGCAGTACTTC,CASSQTSGSMSYEQYF
TRBJ1-1,few,TRBD1,TRBV9,TGTGCCAGCAGCGTAGGTATAGGGGGCGAGGCTTTCTTT,CASSVGIGGEAFF
TRBJ2-7,.,.,TRBV9,TGTGCCAGCAGCGTAGAGGGACACGTCTCCTACGAGCAGTACTTC,CASSVEGHVSYEQYF
TRBJ2-4,.,.,TRBV20-1,TGCAGTGCCGATGTCGGCCCCGGGAACATTCAGTACTTC,CSADVGPGNIQYF
TRBJ2-1,many,TRBD1,TRBV6-1,TGTGCCAGCAGCCACACAGGGGGCCGGGACAATGAGCAGTTCTTC,CASSHTGGRDNEQFF
TRBJ2-7,many,TRBD2,TRBV6-1,TGTGCCAGCAGTAGCAAGCGGACTAGCGGGAAATTCGAGCAGTACTTC,CASSSKRTSGKFEQYF
TRBJ1-1,many,.,TRBV15,TGTGCCACCAGCAGAGAAAGCAGGGCCATGAACACTGAAGCTTTCTTT,CATSRESRAMNTEAFF
TRBJ2-2,.,TRBD2,TRBV27,TGTGCCAGCAGTTTATGGCCGGGGGAGGGCGGGGAGCTGTTTTTT,CASSLWPGEGGELFF
TRBJ2-7,few,.,TRBV2,TGTGCCAGCAGCCCCCCATGGACAGAAACCTACGAGCAGTACTTC,CASSPPWTETYEQYF
TRBJ2-7,many,TRBD1,TRBV12-3/TRBV12-4,TGTGCCAGCATGGTGACAGGGAGCTCCTACGAGCAGTACTTC,CASMVTGSSYEQYF
TRBJ2-5,few,TRBD1,TRBV20-1,TGCAGTGCTTTGACAGGGGCGGAAGAGACCCAGTACTTC,CSALTGAEETQYF
TRBJ2-3,few,.,TRBV29-1,TGCAGCGTTGAACGGACATCCTTTAATACGCAGTATTTT,CSVERTSFNTQYF
TRBJ2-3,.,TRBD2,TRBV5-1,TGCGCCAGCAGCCCTAGCGGGAGAGGTATAGATACGCAGTATTTT,CASSPSGRGIDTQYF
TRBJ2-3,many,.,TRBV2,TGTGCCAGCAGTGAATTAGGAAGCACAGATACGCAGTATTTT,CASSELGSTDTQYF
TRBJ2-1,many,TRBD2,TRBV18,TGTGCCAGCTCACCGGTTTTAAGCGGGACTCTCAATGAGCAGTTCTTC,CASSPVLSGTLNEQFF
TRBJ2-3,.,TRBD1,TRBV24-1,TGTGCCACGGGGGAGAGTACGGGACAGCCGCCAGATACGCAGTATTTT,CATGESTGQPPDTQYF
TRBJ1-1,many,.,TRBV5-1,TGCGCCAGCAGCTTGAGTGGGGGCCCTGAAGCTTTCTTT,CASSLSGGPEAFF
TRBJ2-7,few,.,TRBV7-9,TGTGCCAGCAGCCCACTCCCGGCGACAGAAAATTACGAGCAGTACTTC,CASSPLPATENYEQYF
TRBJ2-7,.,.,TRBV20-1,TGCAGTGCTAGAGCGATGGGGACGTCCCCATACGAGCAGTACTTC,CSARAMGTSPYEQYF
TRBJ1-5,.,.,TRBV11-2,TGTGTCAGCAGCTGGGGGGAGTGGGGGAGTCAGCCCCAGCATTTT,CVSSWGEWGSQPQHF
TRBJ2-5,.,TRBD1,TRBV4-1,TGCGCCAGCAGCCCCACCCCAGGGACAGGCCAAGAGACCCAGTACTTC,CASSPTPGTGQETQYF
TRBJ2-3,many,TRBD1,TRBV20-1,TGCAGTGCTAGTACAGGGGTAGCAGATACGCAGTATTTT,CSASTGVADTQYF
TRBJ2-2,many,.,TRBV11-1,TGTGCCAGCAGCTTACTGGGGGGCTCCGGGGAGCTGTTTTTT,CASSLLGGSGELFF